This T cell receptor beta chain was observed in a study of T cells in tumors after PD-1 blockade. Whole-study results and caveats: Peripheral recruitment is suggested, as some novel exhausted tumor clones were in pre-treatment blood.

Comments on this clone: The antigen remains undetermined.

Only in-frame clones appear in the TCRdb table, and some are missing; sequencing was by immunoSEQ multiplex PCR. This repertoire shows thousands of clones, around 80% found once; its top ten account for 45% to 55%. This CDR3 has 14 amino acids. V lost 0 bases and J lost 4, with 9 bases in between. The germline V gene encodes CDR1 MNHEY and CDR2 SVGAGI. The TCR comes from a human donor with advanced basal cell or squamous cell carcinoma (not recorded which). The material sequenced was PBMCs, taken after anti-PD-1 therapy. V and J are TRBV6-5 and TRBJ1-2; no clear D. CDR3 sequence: CASSYSGGGYGYTF. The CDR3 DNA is TGTGCCAGCAGTTACTCGGGTGGTGGCTATGGCTACACCTTC.